Listed here are 9 T cell receptor beta chains from one sample, sequenced in a study of blood T cells in healthy people across ages. With a J-beta primer mix and a sample-barcoded 5' primer, a second PCR ran 7 to 11 cycles. TCRdb re-derived calls from the 5' RACE reads in MiXCR, one entry per CDR3 protein. The sample carries around 1.5 million distinct CDR3 sequences, 42% recorded once. Sequenced sample: blood. The origin of the receptors is a woman in her late teens or twenties in good health.

J is TRBJ2-6 and V is TRBV20-1; either TRBD1 or TRBD2 may supply D (6 bases each). There are 17 residues in the CDR3. Trimming took off 5 bases at V and 2 bases at J, with 19 bases between the two ends. Germline V lookup: CDR1 DFQATT, CDR2 SNEGSKA (reference sequence). The CDR3 DNA follows: TGCAGTGCTCCTTCGTGGGGGGCCGGAACTGGGGCCAACGTCCTGACTTTC. Its translation: CSAPSWGAGTGANVLTF.

This clonotype was counted only a few times. V is TRBV20-1 and J is TRBJ2-7; 8 bases align to TRBD2. The junction had 4 bases not matched to a gene; V was cut back by 4 bases and J by 2 bases. This CDR3 has 13 amino acids. CDR1 is DFQATT and CDR2 is SNEGSKA in the germline V gene (reference sequence). CDR3 region: CSATSGSPYEQYF. As DNA, the CDR3 is TGCAGTGCTACTAGCGGGTCCCCCTACGAGCAGTACTTC.

This clonotype was observed a handful of times. This chain uses TRBV2 with TRBJ2-1; TRBD2 matches at 10 bases. V shed 7 bases, J shed 6 bases, and the junction held 3 bases outside the gene matches. Germline CDR1 SNHLY, CDR2 FYNNEI. This CDR3 has 13 residues. CDR3 sequence reads: CASMLAGVNEQFF. In DNA form, the CDR3 reads TGTGCCAGCATGCTAGCGGGAGTCAATGAGCAGTTCTTC.

V and J are TRBV7-2 and TRBJ2-5; TRBD2 matches 11 bases. The CDR3 spans 17 residues. J lost 4 bases, V lost 1 base, and 8 bases had no gene match. Germline V gene data show CDR1 as SGHTA and CDR2 as FQGNSA. The CDR3 bases are TGTGCCAGCAGCTTAGGGTTAGCGGGGGGGGTCGGAGAGACCCAGTACTTC. Translated, it gives CASSLGLAGGVGETQYF.

This clonotype has only a few counts. J is TRBJ1-1 and V is TRBV21-1; TRBD1, as called in the table, went unchecked against the DNA. TRBV21-1 is annotated as a pseudogene. This CDR3 is 14 amino acids long. CDR3 nucleotides: TGTGCCAGCCCCTGCCAGGGGGCTAGGACTGAAGCTTTCTTT. Translating gives CASPCQGARTEAFF.

The chain has TRBV20-1 and TRBJ1-1; possibly TRBD1 for D (5 bases). Trimming stripped 2 bases from V and 0 bases from J, with 16 bases between. There are 16 residues in the CDR3. Germline V gives CDR1 DFQATT, CDR2 SNEGSKA (reference sequence). The CDR3 region is CSARKGQAPMNTEAFF. CDR3 bases: TGCAGTGCTAGAAAGGGGCAGGCTCCGATGAACACTGAAGCTTTCTTT.

The chain uses TRBV7-9 and TRBJ1-1; D uncertain. This CDR3 has 17 amino acids. Germline V gene lookup returns CDR1 SEHNR and CDR2 FQNEAQ (reference sequence). V lost 2 bases and J 0 bases, leaving 16 bases between the germline ends. For the CDR3, the DNA is TGTGCCAGCAGCTTAATGGTGGCGGGAATCCTGAACACTGAAGCTTTCTTT. Encoded protein: CASSLMVAGILNTEAFF.

This clonotype has just a few counts. This chain links TRBV5-1 with TRBJ2-5; 7 bases are shared with TRBD2. The CDR3 runs to 15 residues. CDR1 and CDR2 from the germline V gene are SGHRS and YFSETQ. Trimming at V came to 7 bases and at J to 3 bases, leaving 12 bases not matched to a gene. The chain's CDR3 is CASGLTAGLKETQYF. DNA of the CDR3: TGCGCCAGCGGTCTCACAGCGGGGCTGAAAGAGACCCAGTACTTC.

The chain recombines TRBV4-2 with TRBJ1-2; D is ambiguous. V was trimmed by 4 bases and J by 8 bases, leaving 5 bases between them. The CDR3 extends over 10 amino acids. Germline CDR1 reads LGHNA; CDR2 reads YNFKEQ. CDR3 sequence reads: CASSPSGYTF. In DNA form, the CDR3 reads TGTGCCAGCAGCCCATCCGGCTACACCTTC.